The clone carrying this TCR beta chain was seen many times. Germline loops: CDR1 ENHRY, CDR2 SYGVKD. The CDR3 covers 16 residues. The V end was cut by 3 bases, the J end by 5 bases, with 19 bases between. PCR was performed a second time for about 7 to 12 cycles using a sample-barcoded 5' primer and a J-beta primer mix. Using its own MiXCR run on the 5' RACE reads, TCRdb lists one record per CDR3 protein. Counted here are around 1.5 million distinct CDR3 sequences, around 36% occurring once; the ten biggest clones make up roughly 10%. The record originates from a study of blood T cells in healthy people across ages. All donors came from Russia, were Caucasian and healthy, and spanned ages roughly 6 to 95.

The sample comprised blood. V and J are TRBV10-3 and TRBJ2-5; D gene unclear. The TCR originated in a woman in her 30s in good health. The CDR3 region is CAISDSATKKGETQYF. The CDR3 DNA sequence: TGTGCCATCAGTGACTCGGCAACAAAGAAAGGGGAGACCCAGTACTTC.